This TCR beta chain was recovered during a study of technical replicates of blood from four donors. The V segment lost 4 bases and the J segment 3 bases; nucleotides outside the gene matches: 5. The V gene's germline CDR1 is SGHRS and CDR2 YFSETQ. The CDR3 contains 14 residues. Sequencing was performed with immunoSEQ multiplex PCR; in TCRdb, only in-frame clones are kept and a portion is missing. This sample has some 56,000 clones; roughly 93% occur once, and the top ten carry less than 5.5%. By share of the sample, this clone is medium-sized. Other DNA sequences in the same sample also yield this CDR3.

The rearrangement links TRBV5-1 to TRBJ1-1; 8 nucleotides agree with TRBD1. The TCR comes from a human donor in good health. Some clones in this sample may be carry-over from other donors' samples. Sequencing input: PBMCs. CDR3: CASSPAGGYTEAFF. CDR3 nucleotides: TGCGCCAGCAGCCCGGCAGGGGGCTACACTGAAGCTTTCTTT.